The rows below give T cell receptor beta chains drawn from one sample of a study of molecular identifiers for immune sequencing clone quantification. TCRdb re-analysed the PCR reads in MiXCR, keeping a single row per CDR3 protein. In the table there are about half a million distinct CDR3 sequences, around 23% of which are singletons. Sequenced material: naive CD8+ T cells from blood, with Jurkat cell RNA spiked in. The receptors come from a human donor in good health. Some libraries in this study had Jurkat cell RNA spiked in. CDR3s include the opening cysteine and the closing phenylalanine or tryptophan. Fields, in order: clone size, V gene, J gene, D gene, CDR3 protein. A D gene is named only where the DNA matches it firmly. Clone size is given for some rows only: seen once, a few or many times, or a class if the clone is expanded.

NA,TRBV4-2,TRBJ2-3,TRBD2,CASSQDHAGGTDTQYF
NA,TRBV2,TRBJ1-3,NA,CASSAYWGPSSEGNTIYF
many,TRBV20-1,TRBJ2-7,TRBD2,CSAQREAVSYEQYF
few,TRBV4-1,TRBJ1-3,NA,CASSQDDGNTIYF
few,TRBV20-1,TRBJ2-7,NA,CSVKDSYEQYF
NA,TRBV11-1,TRBJ2-7,NA,CASSLGRPQNPSPYEQYF
NA,TRBV20-1,TRBJ1-2,NA,CSAKGRNINYGHTF
many,TRBV7-9,TRBJ2-5,NA,CASSSSLTVKTGTPETQYF
NA,TRBV6-2/TRBV6-3,TRBJ2-3,TRBD1,CASSYEGDRGSTDTQYF
few,TRBV6-5,TRBJ2-3,NA,CASSWRASTDTQYF
NA,TRBV6-5,TRBJ1-5,NA,CASNYYIGGSGLGNQPQHF
NA,TRBV19,TRBJ1-2,NA,CASSIRTNHGYTF
few,TRBV7-2,TRBJ1-4,TRBD1,CASSSGTGREKLFF
NA,TRBV6-5,TRBJ2-2,TRBD1,CASRPGQGTTGELFF
few,TRBV7-9,TRBJ1-2,NA,CASSLAGGASYGYTF
NA,TRBV9,TRBJ2-7,NA,CDSSAGGPSYEQYF
many,TRBV12-3/TRBV12-4,TRBJ1-5,NA,CASNRAGGHQPQHF
NA,TRBV27,TRBJ2-7,TRBD2,CAGSQTAGRSYEQYF
NA,TRBV4-1,TRBJ2-3,NA,CASSLKETGPVDTQYF
few,TRBV6-5,TRBJ1-2,NA,CASSSLTAYGYTF
many,TRBV29-1,TRBJ1-5,NA,CSVEGPGGSYSNQPQHF
many,TRBV29-1,TRBJ2-7,TRBD2,CSVGLAGESEQYF
NA,TRBV2,TRBJ2-3,NA,CASSGPGMTTDTQYF
NA,TRBV30,TRBJ2-2,NA,CAWSGVNTGELFF
NA,TRBV28,TRBJ1-4,NA,CASRSHGTLNEKLFF
NA,TRBV7-6,TRBJ2-3,NA,CASSSFGGTDTQYF
NA,TRBV6-2/TRBV6-3,TRBJ2-1,NA,CASSYSTDEQFF